This T cell receptor beta chain is drawn from a study of T cell responses to AZD1222 COVID-19 vaccine. Study-wide results and caveats: Regions left unmutated in variants are reportedly the target of nearly half of spike-specific TCRs. Clonal diversity may have been underestimated in mostly white British donors. Regions 160-218 and 743-854 dominated among vaccine-associated CD4 TCRs spanning spike. Two AZD1222 doses significantly raised spike-specific TCR breadth and depth over controls.

The CDR3 is 13 amino acids. Germline V gives CDR1 SGHNT, CDR2 YYREEE (reference sequence). Trimming at V came to 5 bases and at J to 3 bases, leaving 5 bases not matched to a gene. Profiling relied on immunoSEQ multiplex PCR, and the TCRdb table lists in-frame clones only, not all of them. The data show roughly 150,000 clones, with about 93% seen just once and 4.5% to 6.5% held by the top ten. Notes on this clone: What it binds is unknown.

This TCR was sampled from an adult in good health. The sample consisted of peripheral blood, taken on day 0 of AZD1222 vaccination. V and J are TRBV5-4 and TRBJ2-7; 7 bases map to TRBD1. The CDR3 DNA sequence: TGTGCCAGCAGTAGGGACAGCCACTACGAGCAGTACTTC. Protein product: CASSRDSHYEQYF.